This TCR beta chain is drawn from a study of naive and memory T cell subsets. Trimming stripped 5 bases from V and 2 bases from J, with 13 bases between. This CDR3 region has 15 residues. Germline assignment: CDR1 MNHEY and CDR2 SVGAGI. An equimolar mix of two oligonucleotides served as the beta constant-region primer for TRBC1 and TRBC2. The ligated cDNA underwent four PCR rounds using SP2 and nested alpha and beta constant-region primers. An oligonucleotide with the SP2 primer and a 12-nucleotide UMI was ligated to the cDNA 3' end. MiXCR was run by TCRdb on the UMI-ligation and nested PCR reads, yielding one entry per CDR3 protein. The sample includes just over 80,000 distinct CDR3 sequences, roughly 9.2% seen only once; the top ten take around 1.3%. This clonotype has a count of ten or more.

The chain recombines TRBV6-5 with TRBJ2-1; unclear D gene. The TCR comes from a human donor in good health. The sample taken for sequencing was naive CD8+ T cells from blood. The CDR3 DNA reads as TGTGCCAGCAGTCCCTCTAGAAACCCCTACAATGAGCAGTTCTTC. It translates to CASSPSRNPYNEQFF.